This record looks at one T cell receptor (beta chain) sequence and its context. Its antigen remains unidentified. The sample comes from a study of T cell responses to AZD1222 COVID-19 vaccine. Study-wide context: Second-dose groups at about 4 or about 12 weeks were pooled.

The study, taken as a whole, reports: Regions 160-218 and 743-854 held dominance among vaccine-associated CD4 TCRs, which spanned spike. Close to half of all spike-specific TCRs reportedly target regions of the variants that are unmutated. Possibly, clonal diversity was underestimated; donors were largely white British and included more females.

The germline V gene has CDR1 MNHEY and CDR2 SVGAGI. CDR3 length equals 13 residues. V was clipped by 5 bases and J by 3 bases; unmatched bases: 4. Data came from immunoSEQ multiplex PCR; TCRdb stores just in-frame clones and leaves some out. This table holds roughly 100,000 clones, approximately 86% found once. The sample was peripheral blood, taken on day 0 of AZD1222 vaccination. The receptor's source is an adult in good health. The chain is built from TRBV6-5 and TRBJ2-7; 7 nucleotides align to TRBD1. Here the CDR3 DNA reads TGTGCCAGCAGTATACAGGGGTACTACGAGCAGTACTTC. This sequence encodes CASSIQGYYEQYF.